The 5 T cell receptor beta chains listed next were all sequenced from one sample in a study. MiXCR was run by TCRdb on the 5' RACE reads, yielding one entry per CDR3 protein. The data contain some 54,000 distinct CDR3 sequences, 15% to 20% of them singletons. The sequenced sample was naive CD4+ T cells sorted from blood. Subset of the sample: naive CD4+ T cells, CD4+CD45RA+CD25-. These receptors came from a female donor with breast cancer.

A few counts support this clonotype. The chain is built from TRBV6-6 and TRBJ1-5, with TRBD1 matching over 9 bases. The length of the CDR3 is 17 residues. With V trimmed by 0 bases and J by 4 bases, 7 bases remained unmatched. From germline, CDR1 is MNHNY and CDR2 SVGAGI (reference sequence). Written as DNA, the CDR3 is TGTGCCAGCAGTTACTCCTCCCCGGGACAGGGAAATCAGCCCCAGCATTTT. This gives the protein CASSYSSPGQGNQPQHF.

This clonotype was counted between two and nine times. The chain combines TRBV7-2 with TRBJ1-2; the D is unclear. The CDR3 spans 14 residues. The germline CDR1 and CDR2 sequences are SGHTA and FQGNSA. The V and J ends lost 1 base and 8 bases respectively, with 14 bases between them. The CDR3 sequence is CASSLGQVQEGYTF. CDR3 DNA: TGTGCCAGCAGCTTAGGGCAGGTCCAAGAGGGCTACACCTTC.

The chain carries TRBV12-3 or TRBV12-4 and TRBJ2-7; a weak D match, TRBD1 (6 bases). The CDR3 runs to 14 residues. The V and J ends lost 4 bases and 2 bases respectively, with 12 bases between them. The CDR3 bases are TGTGCCAGCAGTTCCTCGGCAGGGGCCTACGAGCAGTACTTC. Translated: CASSSSAGAYEQYF.

CDR3 nucleotide sequence: TGCGCCAGCAGCTCGTTGGTGGGTCTGACTAGCGGGGGTTCACACGAGCAGTACTTC. Translating it yields CASSSLVGLTSGGSHEQYF. This sequence joins TRBV5-1 and TRBJ2-7; 12 bases are a match to TRBD2. Germline V CDR1 and CDR2: SGHRS, YFSETQ. With V trimmed by 3 bases and J by 5 bases, 18 bases remained unmatched. There are 19 residues in the CDR3.

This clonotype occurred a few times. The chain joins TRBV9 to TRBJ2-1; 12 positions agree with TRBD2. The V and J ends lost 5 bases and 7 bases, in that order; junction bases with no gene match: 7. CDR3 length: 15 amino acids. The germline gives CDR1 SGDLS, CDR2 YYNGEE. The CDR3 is CASRRSSGGANEQFF. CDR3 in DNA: TGTGCCAGCAGACGCTCTAGCGGGGGGGCAAATGAGCAGTTCTTC.